One TCR beta chain is described in this entry. This sample was taken from a study of blood T cell repertoires in COVID-19. Study-wide background: Donors in the United States, Italy and Spain gave samples during acute or convalescent COVID-19.

Germline lookup yields CDR1 SGHRS and CDR2 YFSETQ. This CDR3 is built from 15 residues. V dropped 1 base and J dropped 0 bases, with 10 bases sitting between them. In the original analysis: Nucleated cell counts were estimated from reference gene primer amplification. TCRdb's copy holds only in-frame clones and misses some; the assay was immunoSEQ multiplex PCR. The V and J calls and clone size are taken from that table; D and trimming were inferred from the DNA. In the table there are over 95,000 clones, about four fifths of which are singletons. The rearrangement links TRBV5-1 to TRBJ2-5; D call uncertain. The specimen was peripheral blood. The TCR comes from a woman aged 60-75 years with acute or convalescent COVID-19. The CDR3 bases are TGCGCCAGCAGCTTGATTCCACGGGACCAAGAGACCCAGTACTTC. Translated: CASSLIPRDQETQYF.